This entry describes one TCR beta chain. This sample was taken from a study of blood T cell repertoires in COVID-19. The wider study: From T cells, B-cell-depleted T cells, or PBMCs came the material, which was cDNA or gDNA.

Germline V gene sequence: CDR1 KGHSH, CDR2 LQKENI. The CDR3 spans 14 residues. Deletions cut 6 bases from V and 1 base from J, with 10 bases between. The age range of participants was 18 to 89 years, with residence in around 22 US areas. Generated by immunoSEQ multiplex PCR, the TCRdb table keeps only in-frame clones and is missing some. Of about 440,000 clones in the sample, roughly 87% were seen once. Source material: PBMCs or T cells enriched from blood (not recorded which). The clonotype was recovered from a woman aged 18-29 years with acute COVID-19. This sequence joins TRBV18 and TRBJ1-5; a possible D gene is TRBD1 (5 bases). The CDR3 sequence: CASSPRVSNQPQHF. CDR3 nucleotide sequence: TGTGCCAGCTCCCCCAGGGTCAGCAATCAGCCCCAGCATTTT.